This T cell receptor (beta chain) was documented in a study of blood T cell repertoires in COVID-19. The CDR3 runs to 12 residues. Per germline, CDR1 LNHDA and CDR2 SQIVND (reference sequence). Trimming took off 4 bases at V and 2 bases at J, with 6 bases between the two ends. In the original workflow: Estimated nucleated cell counts came from reference gene primer amplification. This table comes from immunoSEQ multiplex PCR, and its TCRdb copy is limited to in-frame clones, with some not included. The DNA gave D and trimming, while V, J and clone size come from that table. The table shows 140,000 to 150,000 clones, with approximately 80% occurring only once.

This receptor was taken from a human donor with acute or convalescent COVID-19. The donor label of this sample is uncertain. J is TRBJ2-7 and V is TRBV19; D possibly corresponds to TRBD1 (6 bases). The sequenced material came from peripheral blood. The CDR3 loop reads CASSRDTYEQYF. As DNA, the CDR3 is TGTGCCAGTAGTAGGGACACCTACGAGCAGTACTTC.